This T cell receptor beta chain is from a study of T cells in Graves' hyperthyroidism and ophthalmopathy. Using RNA transcripts as the source, TCR beta CDR3 regions were amplified. Primed by the HTBI set, a first-round RT-PCR was run on the TCR CDR3. TCRdb used MiXCR to reprocess the multiplex PCR reads, holding one entry per CDR3 protein. Of roughly 640,000 distinct CDR3 sequences in the sample, about a sixth were seen once. The V gene lost 4 bases and the J gene lost 0 bases, with 11 bases spanning the gap. Germline V CDR1 and CDR2: SQVTM, ANQGSEA. CDR3 length: 14 residues. This clonotype has just a few counts.

The chain combines TRBV29-1 with TRBJ2-3; D remains unclear. The sample comprised blood. The source of this sequence is a woman in her 40s with Graves' ophthalmopathy. The CDR3 DNA reads TGCAGCGTTGGGGTCGGGCATAGCACAGATACGCAGTATTTT. Translated, it gives CSVGVGHSTDTQYF.